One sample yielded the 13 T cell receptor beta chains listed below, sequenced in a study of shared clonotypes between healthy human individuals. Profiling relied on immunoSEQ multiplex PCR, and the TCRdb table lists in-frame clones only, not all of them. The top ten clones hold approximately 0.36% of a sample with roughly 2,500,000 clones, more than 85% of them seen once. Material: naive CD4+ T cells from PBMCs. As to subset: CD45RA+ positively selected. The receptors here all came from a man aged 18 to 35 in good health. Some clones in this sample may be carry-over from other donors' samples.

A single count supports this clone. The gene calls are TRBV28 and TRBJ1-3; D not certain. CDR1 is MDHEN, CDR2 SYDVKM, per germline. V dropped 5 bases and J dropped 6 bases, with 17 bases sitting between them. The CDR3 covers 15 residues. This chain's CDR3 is CASSPGPVSQNTIYF. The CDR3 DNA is TGTGCCAGCAGTCCCGGACCGGTCAGTCAAAACACCATATATTTT.

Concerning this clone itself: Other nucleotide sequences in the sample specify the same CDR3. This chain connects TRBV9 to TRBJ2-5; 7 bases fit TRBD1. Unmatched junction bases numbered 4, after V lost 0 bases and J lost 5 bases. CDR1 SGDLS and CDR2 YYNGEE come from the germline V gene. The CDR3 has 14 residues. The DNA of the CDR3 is TGTGCCAGCAGCGTAGAAGGGGGCAAGGAGACCCAGTACTTC. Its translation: CASSVEGGKETQYF.

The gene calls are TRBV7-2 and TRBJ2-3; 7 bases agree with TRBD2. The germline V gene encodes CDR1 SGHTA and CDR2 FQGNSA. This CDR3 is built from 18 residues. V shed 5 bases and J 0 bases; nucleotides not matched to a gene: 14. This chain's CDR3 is CASSLERVSGTSTDTQYF. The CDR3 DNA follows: TGTGCCAGCAGCCTCGAAAGGGTGAGCGGGACCAGCACAGATACGCAGTATTTT.

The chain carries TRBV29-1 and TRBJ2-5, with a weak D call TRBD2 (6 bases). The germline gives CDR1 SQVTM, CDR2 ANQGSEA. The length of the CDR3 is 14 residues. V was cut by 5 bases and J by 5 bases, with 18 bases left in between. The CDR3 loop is CSVSPRYREETQYF. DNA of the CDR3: TGCAGCGTTTCCCCCAGGTATCGGGAGGAGACCCAGTACTTC.

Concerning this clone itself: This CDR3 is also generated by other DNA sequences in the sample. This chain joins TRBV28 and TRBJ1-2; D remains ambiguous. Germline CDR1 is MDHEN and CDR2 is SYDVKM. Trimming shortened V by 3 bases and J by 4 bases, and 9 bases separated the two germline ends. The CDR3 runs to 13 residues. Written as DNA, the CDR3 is TGTGCCAGCAGTTTGTCGCAGTTCTATGGCTACACCTTC. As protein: CASSLSQFYGYTF.

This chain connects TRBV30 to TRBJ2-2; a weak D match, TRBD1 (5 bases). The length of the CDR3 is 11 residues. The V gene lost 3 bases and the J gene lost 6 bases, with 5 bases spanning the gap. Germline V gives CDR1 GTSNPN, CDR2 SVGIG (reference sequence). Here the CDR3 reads CAWRGPGELFF. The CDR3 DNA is TGTGCCTGGAGGGGGCCCGGGGAGCTGTTTTTT.

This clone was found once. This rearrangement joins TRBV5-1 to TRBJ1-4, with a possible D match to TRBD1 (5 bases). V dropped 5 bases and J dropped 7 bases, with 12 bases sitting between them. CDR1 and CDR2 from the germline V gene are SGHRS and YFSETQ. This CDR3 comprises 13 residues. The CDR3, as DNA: TGCGCCAGCAGAGCTGGGGCTCTTGAAAAACTGTTTTTT. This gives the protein CASRAGALEKLFF.

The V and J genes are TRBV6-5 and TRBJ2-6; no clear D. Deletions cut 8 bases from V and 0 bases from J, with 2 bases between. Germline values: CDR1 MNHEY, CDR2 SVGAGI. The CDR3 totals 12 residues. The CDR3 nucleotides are TGTGCCAGCGCCTCTGGGGCCAACGTCCTGACTTTC. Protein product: CASASGANVLTF.

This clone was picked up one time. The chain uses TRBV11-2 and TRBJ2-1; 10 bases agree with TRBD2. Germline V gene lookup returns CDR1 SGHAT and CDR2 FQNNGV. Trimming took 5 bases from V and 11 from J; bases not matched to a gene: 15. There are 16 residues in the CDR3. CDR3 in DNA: TGTGCCAGCAGCAAAATTTTAGCGGGAGGCCCTCTGAAGCAGTTCTTC. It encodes CASSKILAGGPLKQFF. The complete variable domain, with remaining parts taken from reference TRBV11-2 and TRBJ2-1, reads EAGVAQSPRYKIIEKRQSVAFWCNPISGHATLYWYQQILGQGPKLLIQFQNNGVVDDSQLPKDRFSAERLKGVDSTLKIQPAKLEDSAVYLCASSKILAGGPLKQFFGPGTRLTVL.

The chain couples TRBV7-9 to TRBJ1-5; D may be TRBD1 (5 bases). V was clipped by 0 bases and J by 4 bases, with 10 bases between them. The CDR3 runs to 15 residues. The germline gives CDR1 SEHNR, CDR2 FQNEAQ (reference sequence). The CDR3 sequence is CASSLAGPSNQPQHF. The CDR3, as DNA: TGTGCCAGCAGCTTAGCGGGACCGAGTAATCAGCCCCAGCATTTT.

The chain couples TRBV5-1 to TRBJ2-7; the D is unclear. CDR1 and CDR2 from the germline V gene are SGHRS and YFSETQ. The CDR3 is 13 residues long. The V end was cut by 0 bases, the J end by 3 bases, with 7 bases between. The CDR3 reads CASSLERYYEQYF. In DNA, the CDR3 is TGCGCCAGCAGCTTGGAACGGTACTACGAGCAGTACTTC.

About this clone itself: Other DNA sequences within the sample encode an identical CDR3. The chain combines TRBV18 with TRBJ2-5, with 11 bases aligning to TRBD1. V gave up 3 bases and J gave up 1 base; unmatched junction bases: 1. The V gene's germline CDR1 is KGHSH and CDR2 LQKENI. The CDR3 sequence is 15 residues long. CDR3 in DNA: TGTGCCAGCTCACCTGGGACAGGGGGCCAAGAGACCCAGTACTTC. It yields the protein CASSPGTGGQETQYF.

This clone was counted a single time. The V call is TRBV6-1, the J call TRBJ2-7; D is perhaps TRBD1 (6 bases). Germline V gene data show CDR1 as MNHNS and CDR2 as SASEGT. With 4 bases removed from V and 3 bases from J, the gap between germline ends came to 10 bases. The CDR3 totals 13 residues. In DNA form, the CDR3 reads TGTGCCAGCAGTGCGGGACACCGCTACGAGCAGTACTTC. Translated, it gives CASSAGHRYEQYF.